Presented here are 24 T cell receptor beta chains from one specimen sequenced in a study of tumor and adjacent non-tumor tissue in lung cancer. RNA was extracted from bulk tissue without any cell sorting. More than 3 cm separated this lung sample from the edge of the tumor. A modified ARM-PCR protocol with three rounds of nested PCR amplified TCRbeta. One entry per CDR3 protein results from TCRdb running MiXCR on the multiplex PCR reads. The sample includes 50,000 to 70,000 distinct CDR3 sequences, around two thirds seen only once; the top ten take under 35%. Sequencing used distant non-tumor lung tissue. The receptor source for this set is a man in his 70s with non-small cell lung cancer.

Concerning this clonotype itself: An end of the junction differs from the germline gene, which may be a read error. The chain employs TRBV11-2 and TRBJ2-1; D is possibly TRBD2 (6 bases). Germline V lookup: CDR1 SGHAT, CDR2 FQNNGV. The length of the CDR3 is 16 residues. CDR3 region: CAGSLSAKVGGNDQFF. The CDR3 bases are TGTGCCGGCAGCTTATCCGCGAAGGTTGGGGGGAATGATCAGTTCTTC. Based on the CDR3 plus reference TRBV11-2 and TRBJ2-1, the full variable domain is EAGVAQSPRYKIIEKRQSVAFWCNPISGHATLYWYQQILGQGPKLLIQFQNNGVVDDSQLPKDRFSAERLKGVDSTLKIQPAKLEDSAVYLCAGSLSAKVGGNDQFFGPGTRLTVL.

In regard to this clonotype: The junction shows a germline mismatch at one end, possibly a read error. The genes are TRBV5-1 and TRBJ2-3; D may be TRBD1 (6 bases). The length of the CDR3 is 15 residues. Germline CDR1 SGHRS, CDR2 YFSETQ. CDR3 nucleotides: TGCACCAGCAGCTCGGAACAGGGAGCGGTAGCGTCGTTGTATTTT. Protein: CTSSSEQGAVASLYF. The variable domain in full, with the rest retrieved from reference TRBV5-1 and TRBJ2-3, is KAGVTQTPRYLIKTRGQQVTLSCSPISGHRSVSWYQQTPGQGLQFLFEYFSETQRNKGNFPGRFSGRQFSNSRSEMNVSTLELGDSALYLCTSSSEQGAVASLYFGPGTRLTVL.

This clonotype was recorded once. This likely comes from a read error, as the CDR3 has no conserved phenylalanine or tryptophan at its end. The CDR3 loop reads CASGLGGRSTGELFL. CDR3 nucleotide sequence: TGTGCCAGCGGCTTAGGCGGGAGGTCCACCGGGGAGCTGTTTTTG. The chain carries TRBV11-2 and TRBJ2-2; 8 positions match TRBD2. CDR1 SGHAT and CDR2 FQNNGV come from the germline V gene. The CDR3 has 15 amino acids.

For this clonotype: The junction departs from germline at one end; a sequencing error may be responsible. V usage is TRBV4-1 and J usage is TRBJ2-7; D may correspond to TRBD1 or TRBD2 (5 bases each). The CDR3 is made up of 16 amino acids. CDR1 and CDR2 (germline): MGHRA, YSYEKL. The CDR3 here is CASSQDPGQGDYEHYF. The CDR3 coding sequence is TGCGCCAGCAGCCAAGACCCGGGGCAAGGTGACTACGAGCATTACTTC.

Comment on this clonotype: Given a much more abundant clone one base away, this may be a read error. The CDR3 bases are TGTACCATCAGTGATGGACTAGACCAAGAGACCCAGTACTTC. Its translation: CTISDGLDQETQYF. The V gene is TRBV10-3, the J gene TRBJ2-5; 7 positions match TRBD2. The CDR3 is 14 residues long. The germline V gene has CDR1 ENHRY and CDR2 SYGVKD.

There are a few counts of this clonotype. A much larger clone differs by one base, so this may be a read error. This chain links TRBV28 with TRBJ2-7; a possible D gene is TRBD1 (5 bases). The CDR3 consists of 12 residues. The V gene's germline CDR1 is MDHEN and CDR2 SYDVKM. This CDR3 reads CASSLFPQGPQF. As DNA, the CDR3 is TGTGCCAGCAGTTTATTCCCCCAGGGCCCCCAGTTC.

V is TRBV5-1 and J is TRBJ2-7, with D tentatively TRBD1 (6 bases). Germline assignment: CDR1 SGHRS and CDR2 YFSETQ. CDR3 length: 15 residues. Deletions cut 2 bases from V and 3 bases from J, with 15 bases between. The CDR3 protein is CASSFSDRTFYEQYF. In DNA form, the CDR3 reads TGCGCCAGCAGCTTCAGCGACAGGACATTCTACGAGCAGTACTTC.

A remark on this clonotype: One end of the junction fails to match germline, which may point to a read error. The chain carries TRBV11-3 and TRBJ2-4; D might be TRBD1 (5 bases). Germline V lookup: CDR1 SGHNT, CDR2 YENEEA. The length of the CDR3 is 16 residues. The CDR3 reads CTSSLNAGQAKNIRYF. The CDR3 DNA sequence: TGTACCAGCAGCTTAAACGCAGGGCAAGCCAAAAACATTCGGTACTTC.

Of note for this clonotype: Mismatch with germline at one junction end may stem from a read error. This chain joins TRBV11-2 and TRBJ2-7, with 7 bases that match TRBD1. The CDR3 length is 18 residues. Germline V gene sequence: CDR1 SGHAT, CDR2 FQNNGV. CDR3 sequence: CASSPTSRNRGSPYEQYF. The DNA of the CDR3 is TGTGCCAGCAGCCCAACATCCCGGAACAGGGGTTCTCCCTACGAGCAGTATTTC.

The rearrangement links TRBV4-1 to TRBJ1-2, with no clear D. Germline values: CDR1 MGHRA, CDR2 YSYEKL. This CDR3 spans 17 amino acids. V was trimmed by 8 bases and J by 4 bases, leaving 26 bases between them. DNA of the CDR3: TGCGCCAGCGGCCCAAGAGGAGCAGAGTCACTTATCTATGGCTACACCTTC. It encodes CASGPRGAESLIYGYTF.

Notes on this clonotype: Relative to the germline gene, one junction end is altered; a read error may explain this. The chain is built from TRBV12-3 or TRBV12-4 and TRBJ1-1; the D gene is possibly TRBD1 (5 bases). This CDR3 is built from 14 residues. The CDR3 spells CASSVGVVNTKALF. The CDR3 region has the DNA TGTGCCAGCAGTGTAGGGGTGGTGAACACTAAAGCTCTCTTT.

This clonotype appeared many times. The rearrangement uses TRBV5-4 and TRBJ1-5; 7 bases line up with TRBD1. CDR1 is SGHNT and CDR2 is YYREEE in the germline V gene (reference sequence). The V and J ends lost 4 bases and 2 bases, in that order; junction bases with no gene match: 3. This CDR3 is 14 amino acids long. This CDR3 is CASSTQGRNQPQHF. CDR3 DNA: TGTGCCAGCAGCACACAGGGGCGCAATCAGCCCCAGCATTTT.

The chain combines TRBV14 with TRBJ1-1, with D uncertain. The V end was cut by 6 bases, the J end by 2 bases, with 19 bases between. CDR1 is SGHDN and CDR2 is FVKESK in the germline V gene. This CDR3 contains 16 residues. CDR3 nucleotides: TGTGCCAGCAGACGGTACCTCAGGACTGCCAACACTGAAGCTTTCTTT. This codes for CASRRYLRTANTEAFF.

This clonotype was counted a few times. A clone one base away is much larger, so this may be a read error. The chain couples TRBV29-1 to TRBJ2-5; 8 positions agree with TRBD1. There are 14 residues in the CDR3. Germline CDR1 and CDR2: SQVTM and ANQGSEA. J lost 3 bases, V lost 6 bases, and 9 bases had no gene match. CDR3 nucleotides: TGCAGCGTGGACCCCAGGGGGCGGAAAGAGACCCAGTACTTC. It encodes CSVDPRGRKETQYF.

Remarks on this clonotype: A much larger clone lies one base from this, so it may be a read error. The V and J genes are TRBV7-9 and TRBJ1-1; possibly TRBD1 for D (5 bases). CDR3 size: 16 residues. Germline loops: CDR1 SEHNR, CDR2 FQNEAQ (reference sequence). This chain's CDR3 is CTSSPGVAAMNTEAFF. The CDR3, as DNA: TGTACCAGCAGCCCGGGGGTGGCAGCGATGAACACTGAAGCTTTCTTT.

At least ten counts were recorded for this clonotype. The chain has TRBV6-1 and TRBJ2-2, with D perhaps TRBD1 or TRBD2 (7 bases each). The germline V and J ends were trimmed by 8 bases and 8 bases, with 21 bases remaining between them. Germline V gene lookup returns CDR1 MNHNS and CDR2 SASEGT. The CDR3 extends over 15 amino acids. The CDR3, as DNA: TGTGCCAGCCTCCTCAGGGGGGGGCTAAGTGGGGAGCTGTTTTTT. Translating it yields CASLLRGGLSGELFF.

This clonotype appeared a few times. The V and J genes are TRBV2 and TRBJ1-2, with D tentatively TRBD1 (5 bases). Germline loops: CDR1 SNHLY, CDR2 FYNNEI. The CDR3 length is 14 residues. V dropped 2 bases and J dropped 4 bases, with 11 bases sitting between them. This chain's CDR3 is CASSETGSSYGYTF. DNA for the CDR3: TGTGCCAGCAGTGAAACAGGCAGCAGCTATGGCTACACCTTC.

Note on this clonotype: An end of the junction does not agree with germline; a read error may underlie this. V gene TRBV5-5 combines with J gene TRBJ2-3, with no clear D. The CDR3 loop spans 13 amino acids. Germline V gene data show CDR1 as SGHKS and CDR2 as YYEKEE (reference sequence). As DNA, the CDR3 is TGTGTCAGCAACTTGAGATCACCAGATACGCAGTATTTT. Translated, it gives CVSNLRSPDTQYF.

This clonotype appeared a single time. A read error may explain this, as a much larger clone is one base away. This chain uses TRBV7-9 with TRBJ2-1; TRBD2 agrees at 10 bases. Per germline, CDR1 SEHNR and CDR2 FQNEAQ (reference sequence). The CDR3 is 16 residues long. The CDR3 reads CASSSVKRGGLNEQLF. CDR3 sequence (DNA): TGTGCCAGCAGCTCCGTGAAGCGGGGGGGCCTCAATGAGCAGCTCTTC.

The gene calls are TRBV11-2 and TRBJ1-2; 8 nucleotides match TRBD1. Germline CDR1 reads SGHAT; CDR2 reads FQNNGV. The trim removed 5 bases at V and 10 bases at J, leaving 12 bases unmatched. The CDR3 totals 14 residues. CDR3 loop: CASSVDRGLSDYTF. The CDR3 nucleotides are TGTGCCAGCAGCGTTGACAGGGGTCTAAGTGACTACACCTTC.

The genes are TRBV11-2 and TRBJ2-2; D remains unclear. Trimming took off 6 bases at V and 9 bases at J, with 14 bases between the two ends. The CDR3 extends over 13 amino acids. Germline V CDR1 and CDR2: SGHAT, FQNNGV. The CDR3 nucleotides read TGTGCCAGCAGTCCTCAGAGGACCCGGGAGCTGTTTTTT. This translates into CASSPQRTRELFF.

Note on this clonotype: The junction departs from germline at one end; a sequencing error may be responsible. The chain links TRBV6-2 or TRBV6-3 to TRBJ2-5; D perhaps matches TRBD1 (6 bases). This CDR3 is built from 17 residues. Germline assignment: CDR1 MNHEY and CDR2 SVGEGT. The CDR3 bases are TGCGCCAGCAGTTACGGTTCCGGGACAAGCAGACAAGAGACCCAGTACTTC. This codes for CASSYGSGTSRQETQYF.

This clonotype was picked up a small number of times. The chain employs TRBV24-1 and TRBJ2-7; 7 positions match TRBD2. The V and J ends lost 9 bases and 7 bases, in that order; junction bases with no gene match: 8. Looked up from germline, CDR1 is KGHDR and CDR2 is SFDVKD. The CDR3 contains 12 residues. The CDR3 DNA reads TGTGCCACCGGCCAGGGACTACGGGAGCAGTACTTC. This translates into CATGQGLREQYF.

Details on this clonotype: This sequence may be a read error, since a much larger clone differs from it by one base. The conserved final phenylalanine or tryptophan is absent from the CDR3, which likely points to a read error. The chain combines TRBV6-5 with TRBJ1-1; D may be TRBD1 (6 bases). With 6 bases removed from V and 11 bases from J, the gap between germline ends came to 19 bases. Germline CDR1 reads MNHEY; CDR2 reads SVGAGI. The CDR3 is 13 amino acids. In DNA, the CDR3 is TGTGCCAGCAGCCCCACTATTACAGGGAGGGCTTTCTTA. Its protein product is CASSPTITGRAFL.